This T cell receptor beta chain was recorded in a study of T cells after yellow fever vaccination. Study background: Fractions low in cell number were prepared with SMART-Seq v4 Ultra Low Input.

TCRdb re-derived calls from the 5' RACE reads in MiXCR, one entry per CDR3 protein. The sample records over 65,000 distinct CDR3 sequences, about an eighth being singletons. The CDR3 has 14 amino acids. CDR1 and CDR2 (germline): MNHEY, SMNVEV (reference sequence). V shed 7 bases, J shed 5 bases, and the junction held 7 bases outside the gene matches. The sequencing here drew on CD8+ T cells not binding an NS4B(214-222) dextramer, sorted from PBMCs, taken 20 to 25 days after the first yellow fever vaccination. This clonotype was obtained from a man aged 18 to 30 who received the YFV17D yellow fever vaccine. J is TRBJ2-1 and V is TRBV27; 8 nucleotides agree with TRBD2. The CDR3 loop is CASTVTGGNNEQFF. As DNA, the CDR3 is TGTGCCAGCACGGTGACGGGGGGGAACAATGAGCAGTTCTTC.